What follows describes a single T cell receptor (beta chain). Its antigen is undetermined. Generated by immunoSEQ multiplex PCR, the TCRdb table keeps only in-frame clones and is missing some. Among tens of thousands of clones listed, approximately 86% were seen once. The source of the sample is a study of lymphopenia after photon versus proton radiotherapy. Findings and caveats of the study: Under photons, naive T cells and diversity fell while effector/memory populations rose. Post-nadir diversity loss with photons came from oligoclonal expansion, particularly CD8+ Temra cells.

There are 17 residues in the CDR3. Germline V gene data show CDR1 as MGHRA and CDR2 as YSYEKL. V was pared by 1 base and J by 4 bases, with 10 bases of the junction left unmatched. The gene calls are TRBV4-1 and TRBJ2-7; 10 positions match TRBD1. The sequences come from peripheral blood, collected from a patient treated with photon-based radiotherapy. The TCR sequence derives from a man aged 35 to 55 with gastric cancer. The CDR3 region is CASSQGGTGTGDYEQYF. The CDR3, as DNA: TGCGCCAGCAGCCAAGGGGGAACCGGGACAGGGGATTACGAGCAGTACTTC.